This T cell receptor beta chain was identified during a study of breast tumors, draining lymph nodes, adjacent tissues. Findings of the study overall: Tumor TCR diversity was below lymph nodes but above nontumor tissue. Luminal-like breast cancer showed significantly greater tumor-nontumor repertoire similarity than basal-like breast cancer did.

This clonotype was seen ten or more times. Its matching antigen is unknown. Axillary draining lymph nodes of breast cancer patients supplied the node samples. Each CDR3 protein gets one entry after TCRdb re-called the multiplex PCR reads with MiXCR. The data show about 140,000 distinct CDR3 sequences, 32% seen once. The CDR3 is 16 amino acids. Between the trimmed V and J ends, which lost 5 bases and 0 bases, there was a span of 19 bases. Germline V lookup: CDR1 DFQATT, CDR2 SNEGSKA (reference sequence). Sequencing was done on a sample of axillary lymph node tissue. The origin of this receptor is a female donor with breast cancer. Some clones in this sample may be carry-over from other donors' samples. The chain uses TRBV20-1 and TRBJ1-2; no reliable D call. Written as DNA, the CDR3 is TGCAGTGCTCCTCTAATCGAGGCCGCAGCTAACTATGGCTACACCTTC. Protein product: CSAPLIEAAANYGYTF.